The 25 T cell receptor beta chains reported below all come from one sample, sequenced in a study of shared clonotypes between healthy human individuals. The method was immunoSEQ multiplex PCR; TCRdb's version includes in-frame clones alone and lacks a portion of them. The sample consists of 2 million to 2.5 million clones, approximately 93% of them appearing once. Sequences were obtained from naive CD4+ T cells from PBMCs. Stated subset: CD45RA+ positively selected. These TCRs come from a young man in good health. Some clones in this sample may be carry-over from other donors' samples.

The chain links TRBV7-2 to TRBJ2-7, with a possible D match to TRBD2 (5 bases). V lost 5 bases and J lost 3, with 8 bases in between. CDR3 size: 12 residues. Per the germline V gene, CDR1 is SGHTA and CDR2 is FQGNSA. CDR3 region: CASSETSYEQYF. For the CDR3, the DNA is TGTGCCAGCAGCGAAACTAGCTACGAGCAGTACTTC.

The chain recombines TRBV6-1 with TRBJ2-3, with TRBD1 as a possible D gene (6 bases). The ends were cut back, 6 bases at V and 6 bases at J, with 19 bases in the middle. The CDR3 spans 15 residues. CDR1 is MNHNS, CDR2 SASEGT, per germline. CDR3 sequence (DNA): TGTGCCAGCAGGAGGACAGCGCCAGGGTCCGATACGCAGTATTTT. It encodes CASRRTAPGSDTQYF.

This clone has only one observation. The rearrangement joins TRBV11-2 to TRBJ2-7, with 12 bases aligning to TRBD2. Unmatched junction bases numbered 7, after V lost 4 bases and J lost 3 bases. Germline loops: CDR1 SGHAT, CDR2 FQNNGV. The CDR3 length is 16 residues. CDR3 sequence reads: CASSSLTSGGVYEQYF. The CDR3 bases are TGTGCCAGCAGCTCCTTGACTAGCGGGGGAGTCTACGAGCAGTACTTC. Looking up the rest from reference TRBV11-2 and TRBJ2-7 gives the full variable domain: EAGVAQSPRYKIIEKRQSVAFWCNPISGHATLYWYQQILGQGPKLLIQFQNNGVVDDSQLPKDRFSAERLKGVDSTLKIQPAKLEDSAVYLCASSSLTSGGVYEQYFGPGTRLTVT.

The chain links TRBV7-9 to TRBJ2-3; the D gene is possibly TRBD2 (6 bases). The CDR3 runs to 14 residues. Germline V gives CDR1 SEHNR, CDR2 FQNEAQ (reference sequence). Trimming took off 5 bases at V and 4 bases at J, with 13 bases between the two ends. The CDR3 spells CASSVRLGPDTQYF. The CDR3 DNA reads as TGTGCCAGCAGCGTCCGACTAGGCCCAGATACGCAGTATTTT.

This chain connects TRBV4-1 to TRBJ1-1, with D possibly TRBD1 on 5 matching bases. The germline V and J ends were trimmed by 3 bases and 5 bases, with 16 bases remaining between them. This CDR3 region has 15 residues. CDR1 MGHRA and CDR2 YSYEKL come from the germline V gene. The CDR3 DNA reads TGCGCCAGCAGCCATATTCGTCCGGAGGGGACTGAAGCTTTCTTT. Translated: CASSHIRPEGTEAFF.

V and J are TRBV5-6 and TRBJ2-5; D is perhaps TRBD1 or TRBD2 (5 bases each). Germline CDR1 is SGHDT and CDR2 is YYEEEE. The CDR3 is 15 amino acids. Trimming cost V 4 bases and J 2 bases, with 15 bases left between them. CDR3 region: CASSPGTVIQETQYF. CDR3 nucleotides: TGTGCCAGCAGCCCGGGGACGGTCATTCAAGAGACCCAGTACTTC.

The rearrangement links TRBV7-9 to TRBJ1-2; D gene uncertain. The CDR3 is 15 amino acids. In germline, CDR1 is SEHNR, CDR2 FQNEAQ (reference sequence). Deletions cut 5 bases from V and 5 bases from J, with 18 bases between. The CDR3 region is CASSHYDKEDYGYTF. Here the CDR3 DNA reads TGTGCCAGCAGCCACTACGATAAGGAAGATTATGGCTACACCTTC.

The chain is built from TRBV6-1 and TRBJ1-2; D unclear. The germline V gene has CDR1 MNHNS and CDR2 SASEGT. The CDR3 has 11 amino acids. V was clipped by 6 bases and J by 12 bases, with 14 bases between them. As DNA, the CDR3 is TGTGCCAGCAGGGCTAACTTCTTGGACACCTTC. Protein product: CASRANFLDTF.

The CDR3 region has the DNA TGTGCCAGCAGCTTAGCGCTGGGAGTGGGCGCTGAAGCTTTCTTT. This encodes CASSLALGVGAEAFF. This chain joins TRBV7-2 and TRBJ1-1; D gene unclear. The CDR3 covers 15 residues. Trimming shortened V by 0 bases and J by 6 bases, and 14 bases separated the two germline ends. CDR1 and CDR2 from the germline V gene are SGHTA and FQGNSA. Variable domain in full (rest from reference TRBV7-2 and TRBJ1-1): GAGVSQSPSNKVTEKGKDVELRCDPISGHTALYWYRQSLGQGLEFLIYFQGNSAPDKSGLPSDRFSAERTGGSVSTLTIQRTQQEDSAVYLCASSLALGVGAEAFFGQGTRLTVV.

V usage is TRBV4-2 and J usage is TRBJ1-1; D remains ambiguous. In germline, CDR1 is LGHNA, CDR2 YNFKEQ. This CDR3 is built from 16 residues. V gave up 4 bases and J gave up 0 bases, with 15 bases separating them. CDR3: CASSRTPAAMNTEAFF. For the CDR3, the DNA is TGTGCCAGCAGCCGTACTCCGGCAGCGATGAACACTGAAGCTTTCTTT.

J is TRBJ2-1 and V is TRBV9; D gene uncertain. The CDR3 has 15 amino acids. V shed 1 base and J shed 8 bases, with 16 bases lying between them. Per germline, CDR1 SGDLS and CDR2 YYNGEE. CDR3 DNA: TGTGCCAGCAGCGTATCGGACGTTACCCGCTATGAGCAGTTCTTC. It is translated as CASSVSDVTRYEQFF.

This CDR3 reads CASSSLGQETQYF. The CDR3 nucleotides read TGTGCCAGCAGTTCCTTGGGCCAAGAGACCCAGTACTTC. The rearrangement uses TRBV2 and TRBJ2-5; D not resolved. This CDR3 spans 13 amino acids. Germline values: CDR1 SNHLY, CDR2 FYNNEI. Trimming pared 5 bases from V and 1 base from J, leaving 8 bases between. The full variable domain, with the rest looked up from reference TRBV2 and TRBJ2-5, is EPEVTQTPSHQVTQMGQEVILRCVPISNHLYFYWYRQILGQKVEFLVSFYNNEISEKSEIFDDQFSVERPDGSNFTLKIRSTKLEDSAMYFCASSSLGQETQYFGPGTRLLVL.

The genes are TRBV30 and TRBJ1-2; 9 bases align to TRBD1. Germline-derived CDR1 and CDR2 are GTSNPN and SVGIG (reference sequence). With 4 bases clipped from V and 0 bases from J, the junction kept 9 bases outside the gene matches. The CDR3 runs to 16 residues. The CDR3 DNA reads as TGTGCCTGGAAAGCTAGTTGGGACAGGGCTAACTATGGCTACACCTTC. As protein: CAWKASWDRANYGYTF. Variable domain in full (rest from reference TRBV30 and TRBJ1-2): SQTIHQWPATLVQPVGSPLSLECTVEGTSNPNLYWYRQAAGRGLQLLFYSVGIGQISSEVPQNLSASRPQDRQFILSSKKLLLSDSGFYLCAWKASWDRANYGYTFGSGTRLTVV.

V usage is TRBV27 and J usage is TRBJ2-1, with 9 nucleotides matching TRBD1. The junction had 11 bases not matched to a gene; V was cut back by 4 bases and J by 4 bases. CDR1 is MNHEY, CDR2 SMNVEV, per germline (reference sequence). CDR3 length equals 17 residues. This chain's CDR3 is CASSSDPGTGNYNEQFF. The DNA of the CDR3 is TGTGCCAGCAGTTCAGACCCCGGGACAGGGAATTACAATGAGCAGTTCTTC.

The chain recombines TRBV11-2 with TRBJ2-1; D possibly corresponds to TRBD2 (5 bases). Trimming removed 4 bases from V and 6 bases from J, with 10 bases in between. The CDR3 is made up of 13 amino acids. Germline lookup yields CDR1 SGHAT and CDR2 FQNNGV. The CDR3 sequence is CASSYSGSNEQFF. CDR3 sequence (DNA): TGTGCCAGCAGCTATTCGGGGTCCAATGAGCAGTTCTTC.

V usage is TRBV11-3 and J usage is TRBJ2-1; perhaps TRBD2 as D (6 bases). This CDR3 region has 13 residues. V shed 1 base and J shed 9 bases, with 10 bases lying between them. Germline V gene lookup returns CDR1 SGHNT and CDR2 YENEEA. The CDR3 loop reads CASSLVSGSEQFF. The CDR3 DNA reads TGTGCCAGCAGCTTAGTGTCCGGGAGTGAGCAGTTCTTC.

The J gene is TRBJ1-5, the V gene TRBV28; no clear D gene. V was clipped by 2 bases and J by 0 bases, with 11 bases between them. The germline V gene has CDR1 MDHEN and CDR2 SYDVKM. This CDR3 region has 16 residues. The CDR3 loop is CASSLGTADSNQPQHF. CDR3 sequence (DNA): TGTGCCAGCAGTTTAGGAACAGCTGATAGCAATCAGCCCCAGCATTTT.

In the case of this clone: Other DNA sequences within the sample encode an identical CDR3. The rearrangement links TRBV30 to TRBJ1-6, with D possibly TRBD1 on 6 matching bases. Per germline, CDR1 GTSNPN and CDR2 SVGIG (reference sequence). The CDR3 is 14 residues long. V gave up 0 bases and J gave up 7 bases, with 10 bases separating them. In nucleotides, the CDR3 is TGTGCCTGGAGTGTTTGGACAGTAAATTCACCCCTCCACTTT. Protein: CAWSVWTVNSPLHF.

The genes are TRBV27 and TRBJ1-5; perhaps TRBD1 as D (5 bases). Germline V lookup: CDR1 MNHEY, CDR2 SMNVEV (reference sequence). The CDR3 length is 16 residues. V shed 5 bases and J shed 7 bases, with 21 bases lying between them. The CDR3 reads CASSPLRPQGLQPQHF. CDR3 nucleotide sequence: TGTGCCAGCAGTCCGCTTCGACCCCAGGGCCTCCAGCCCCAGCATTTT.

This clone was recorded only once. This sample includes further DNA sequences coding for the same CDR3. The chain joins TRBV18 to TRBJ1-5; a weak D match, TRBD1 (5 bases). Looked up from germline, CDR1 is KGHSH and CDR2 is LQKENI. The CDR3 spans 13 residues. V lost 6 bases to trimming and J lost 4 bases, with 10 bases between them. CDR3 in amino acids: CASSGDRNQPQHF. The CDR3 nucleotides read TGTGCCAGCTCTGGAGACAGAAATCAGCCCCAGCATTTT.

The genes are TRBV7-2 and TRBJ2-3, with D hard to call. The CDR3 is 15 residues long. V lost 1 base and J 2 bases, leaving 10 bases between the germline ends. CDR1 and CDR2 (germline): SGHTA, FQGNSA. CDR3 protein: CASSLGGRITDTQYF. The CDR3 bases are TGTGCCAGCAGCTTAGGAGGCAGAATCACAGATACGCAGTATTTT.

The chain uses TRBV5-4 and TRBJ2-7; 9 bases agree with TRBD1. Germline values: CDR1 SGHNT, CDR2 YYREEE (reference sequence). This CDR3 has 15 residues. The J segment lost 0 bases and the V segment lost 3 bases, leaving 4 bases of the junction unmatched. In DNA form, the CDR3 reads TGTGCCAGCAGCTCTTCGACAGGGGGCTCCTACGAGCAGTACTTC. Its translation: CASSSSTGGSYEQYF.

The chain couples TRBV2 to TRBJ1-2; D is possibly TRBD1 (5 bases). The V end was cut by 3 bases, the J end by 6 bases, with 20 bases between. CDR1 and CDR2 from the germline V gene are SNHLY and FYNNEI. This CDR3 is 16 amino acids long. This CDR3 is CASSDARAIIGDGYTF. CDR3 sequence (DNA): TGTGCCAGCAGTGACGCCAGGGCGATTATTGGGGATGGCTACACCTTC.

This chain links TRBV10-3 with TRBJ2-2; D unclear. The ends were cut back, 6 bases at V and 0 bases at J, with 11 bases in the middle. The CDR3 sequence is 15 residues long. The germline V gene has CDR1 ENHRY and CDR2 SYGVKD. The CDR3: CAISPTLPNTGELFF. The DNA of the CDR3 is TGTGCCATCAGCCCGACACTTCCGAACACCGGGGAGCTGTTTTTT.

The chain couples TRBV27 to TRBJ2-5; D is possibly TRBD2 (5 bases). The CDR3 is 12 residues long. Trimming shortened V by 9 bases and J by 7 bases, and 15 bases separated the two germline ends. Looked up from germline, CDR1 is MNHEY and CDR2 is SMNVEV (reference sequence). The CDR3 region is CARENTRVTQYF. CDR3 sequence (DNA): TGTGCCAGAGAGAACACGCGGGTGACCCAGTACTTC.